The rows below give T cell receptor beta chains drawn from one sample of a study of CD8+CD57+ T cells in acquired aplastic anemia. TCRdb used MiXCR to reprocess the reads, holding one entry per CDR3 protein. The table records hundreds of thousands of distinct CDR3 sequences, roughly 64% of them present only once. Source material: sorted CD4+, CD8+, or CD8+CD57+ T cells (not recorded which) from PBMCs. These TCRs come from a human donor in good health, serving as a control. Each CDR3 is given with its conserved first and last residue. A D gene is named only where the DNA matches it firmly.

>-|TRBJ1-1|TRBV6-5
CASSYLSRLNTEAFF
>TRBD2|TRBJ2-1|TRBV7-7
CASSLSGGLNEQFF
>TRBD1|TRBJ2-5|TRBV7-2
CASSLRDRGQTQYF
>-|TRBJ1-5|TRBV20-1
CSAIRSNQPQHF
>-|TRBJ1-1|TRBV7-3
CASSVQAGAFF
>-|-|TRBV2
CASRAGIYGYTF
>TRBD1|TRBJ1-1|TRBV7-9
CASSRPGQGARRNTEAFF
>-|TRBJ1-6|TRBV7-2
CASSLCRDKSPFHF
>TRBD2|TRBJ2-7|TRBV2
CASSVAGYEQYF
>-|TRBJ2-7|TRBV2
CASSEALFLDEQQYF
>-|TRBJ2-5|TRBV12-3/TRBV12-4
CASSQLGTPQETQYF
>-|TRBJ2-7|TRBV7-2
CASSTRRRAAESDQYF
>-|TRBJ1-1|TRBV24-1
CATMTETEAFF
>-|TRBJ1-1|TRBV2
CASTTGNTEAFF
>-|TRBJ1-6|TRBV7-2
CASSILGSGYTFGF
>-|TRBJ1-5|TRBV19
CASRTHSNQPQHF
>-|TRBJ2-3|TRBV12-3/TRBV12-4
CASSSREPRDTQYF
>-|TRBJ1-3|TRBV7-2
CASSPRVPKGNTIYF
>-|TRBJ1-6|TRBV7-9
CASSKYRESPLHF
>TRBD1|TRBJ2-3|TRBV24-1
CATSDNDRGGTDTQYF
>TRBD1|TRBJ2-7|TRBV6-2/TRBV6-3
CASSPDDRVVNEQYF
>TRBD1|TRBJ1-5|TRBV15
CATSRGQGYQPQHF
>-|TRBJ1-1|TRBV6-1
CASSDIRRVATEAFF
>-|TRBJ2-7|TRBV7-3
CASSVGSGNTIYFEQFF
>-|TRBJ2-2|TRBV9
CASSQTRDHNTGELFF
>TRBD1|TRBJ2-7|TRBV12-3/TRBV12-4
CASSFQAGGFYEQYF